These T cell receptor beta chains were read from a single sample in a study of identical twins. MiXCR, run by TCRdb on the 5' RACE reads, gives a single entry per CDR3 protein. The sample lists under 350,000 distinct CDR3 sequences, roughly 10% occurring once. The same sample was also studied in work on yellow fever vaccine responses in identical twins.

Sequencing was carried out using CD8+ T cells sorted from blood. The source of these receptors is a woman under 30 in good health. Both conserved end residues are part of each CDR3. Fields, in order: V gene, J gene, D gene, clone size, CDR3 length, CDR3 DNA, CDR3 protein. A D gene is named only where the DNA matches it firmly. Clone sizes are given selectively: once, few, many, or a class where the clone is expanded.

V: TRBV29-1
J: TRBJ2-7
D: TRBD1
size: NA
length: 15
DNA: TGCAGCGTTGAGCCTTTCGAGACAGGGGTCTACGAGCAGTACTTC
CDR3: CSVEPFETGVYEQYF

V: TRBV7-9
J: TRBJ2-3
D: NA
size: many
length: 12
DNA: TGTGCCAGCAGCTTAGAGCTAGATACGCAGTATTTT
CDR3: CASSLELDTQYF

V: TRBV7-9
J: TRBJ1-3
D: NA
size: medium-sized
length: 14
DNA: TGTGCCAGCAGCCCAACAGGCTCTGGAAACACCATATATTTT
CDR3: CASSPTGSGNTIYF

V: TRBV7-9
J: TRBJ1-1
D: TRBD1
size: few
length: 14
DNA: TGTGCCAGCACCCAGGGGGGGACGGGGACTGAAGCTTTCTTT
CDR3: CASTQGGTGTEAFF

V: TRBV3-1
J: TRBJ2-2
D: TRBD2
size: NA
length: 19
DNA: TGTGCCAGCAGCCACGGGAGTTGGACTAGCGAGGGGAACACCGGGGAGCTGTTTTTT
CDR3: CASSHGSWTSEGNTGELFF

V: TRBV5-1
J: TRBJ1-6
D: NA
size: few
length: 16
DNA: TGCGCCAGCAGCTTGTATGGGCGCTCCTATAATTCACCCCTCCACTTT
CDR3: CASSLYGRSYNSPLHF

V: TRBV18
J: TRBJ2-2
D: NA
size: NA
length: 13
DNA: TGTGCCAGCTCAACAGGGTACACCGGGGAGCTGTTTTTT
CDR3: CASSTGYTGELFF

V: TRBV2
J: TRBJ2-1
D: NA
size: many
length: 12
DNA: TGTGCCAGCAGGGACAGTTACAATGAGCAGTTCTTC
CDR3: CASRDSYNEQFF

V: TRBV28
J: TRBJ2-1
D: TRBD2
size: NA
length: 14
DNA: TGTGCCAGCAGTCTCCTTACTAGCGACAATGAGCAGTTCTTC
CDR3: CASSLLTSDNEQFF

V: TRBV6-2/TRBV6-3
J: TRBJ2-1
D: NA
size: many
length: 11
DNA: TGTGCCAGCAAAGAGAGGGACGAGCAGTTCTTC
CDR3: CASKERDEQFF

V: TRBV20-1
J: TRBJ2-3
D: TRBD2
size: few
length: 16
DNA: TGCAGTGCTAGAGCCGTGGCTAGCGGGAGTACAGATACGCAGTATTTT
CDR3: CSARAVASGSTDTQYF

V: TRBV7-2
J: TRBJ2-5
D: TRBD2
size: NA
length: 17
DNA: TGTGCCAGCAGCTTAGCCTATCCGGGACTAGGTTCAGAGACCCAGTACTTC
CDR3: CASSLAYPGLGSETQYF

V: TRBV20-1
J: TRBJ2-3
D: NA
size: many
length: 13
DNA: TGCAGTGCCCGAGAGACAATCACAGATACGCAGTATTTT
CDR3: CSARETITDTQYF

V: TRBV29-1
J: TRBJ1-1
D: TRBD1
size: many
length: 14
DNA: TGCAGCGTTGAATTGACAGGGATAAACACTGAAGTTTTCTTT
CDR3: CSVELTGINTEVFF

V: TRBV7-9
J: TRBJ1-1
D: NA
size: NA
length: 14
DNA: TGTGCCAGCAGCTCCGCTTCGGGGATTACTGAAGCTTTCTTT
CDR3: CASSSASGITEAFF

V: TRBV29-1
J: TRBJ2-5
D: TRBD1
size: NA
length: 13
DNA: TGCAGCGTTGTTGGGGACAGCCAAGAGACCCAGTACTTC
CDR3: CSVVGDSQETQYF

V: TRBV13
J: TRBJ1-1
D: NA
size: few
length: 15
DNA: TGTGCCAGCAGCTTAGGGACCGACCCGAACACTGAAGCTTTCTTT
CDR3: CASSLGTDPNTEAFF

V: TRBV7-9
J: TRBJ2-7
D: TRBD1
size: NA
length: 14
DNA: TGTGCCAGCAGCGGACGACAGGGAACCTACGAGCAGTACTTC
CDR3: CASSGRQGTYEQYF

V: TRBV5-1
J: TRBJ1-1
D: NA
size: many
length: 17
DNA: TGCGCCAGCAGCCCAAGATTCAGGGCCATGGGGAACACTGAAGCTTTCTTT
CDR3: CASSPRFRAMGNTEAFF

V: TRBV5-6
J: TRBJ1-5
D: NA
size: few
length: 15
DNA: TGTGCCAGCAGCTTGGGGGGGGCTGGCAATCAGCCCCAGCATTTT
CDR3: CASSLGGAGNQPQHF

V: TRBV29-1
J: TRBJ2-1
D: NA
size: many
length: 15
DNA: TGCAGCGTTGAAGTACAGGAGAGGGACTACAATGAGCAGTTCTTC
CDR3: CSVEVQERDYNEQFF

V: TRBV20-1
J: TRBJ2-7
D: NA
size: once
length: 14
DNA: TGCAGTGCTAGAGATTACAGGTTAACCTACGAGCAGTACTTC
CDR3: CSARDYRLTYEQYF

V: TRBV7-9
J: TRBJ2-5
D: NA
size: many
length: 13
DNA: TGTGCCAGCAGAGAACAGGGTCGGGAGACCCAGTACTTC
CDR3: CASREQGRETQYF

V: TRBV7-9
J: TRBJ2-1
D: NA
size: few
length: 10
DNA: TGTGCCAGCAGCTTACAAGAGCAGTTCTTC
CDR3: CASSLQEQFF

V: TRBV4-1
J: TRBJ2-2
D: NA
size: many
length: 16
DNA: TGCGCCAGCAGCCAACAGGACAGTACCAACACCGGGGAGCTGTTTTTT
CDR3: CASSQQDSTNTGELFF

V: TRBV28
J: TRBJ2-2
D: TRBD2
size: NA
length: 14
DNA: TGTGCCACCCGACTAGCGGGAGAAACCGGGGAGCTGTTTTTT
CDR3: CATRLAGETGELFF

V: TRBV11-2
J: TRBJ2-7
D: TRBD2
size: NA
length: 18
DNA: TGTGCCAGCAGCTTAGGACTAGCGGGGCGGGGGTTCTCCTACGAGCAGTACTTC
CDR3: CASSLGLAGRGFSYEQYF